This entry is about one T cell receptor (beta chain). The data derive from a study of blood T cell repertoires in COVID-19. Background on the study: Material from acute and convalescent COVID-19 was sourced from the United States, Italy and Spain. PBMCs, B-cell-depleted T cells, or T cells were the source of the cDNA or gDNA that made up the material.

The V end lost 8 bases, the J end lost 0 bases, and 13 bases lay between the germline ends. Looked up from germline, CDR1 is SNHLY and CDR2 is FYNNEI. The CDR3 spans 15 residues. Original analysis: By means of reference gene primer amplification, nucleated cell counts were estimated. TCRdb's copy holds only in-frame clones and misses some; the assay was immunoSEQ multiplex PCR. Clonal size and the V and J genes are those of that table, whereas D and trimming came from the DNA. The data contain some 89,000 clones, over 70% of them singletons. Material for sequencing was peripheral blood. This TCR came from a man aged 55-75 years with acute or convalescent COVID-19. The rearrangement uses TRBV2 and TRBJ2-2; D possibly corresponds to TRBD1 (6 bases). In nucleotides, the CDR3 is TGTGCCAGCGGGACACAGGGAGCGAACACCGGGGAGCTGTTTTTT. Residues: CASGTQGANTGELFF.